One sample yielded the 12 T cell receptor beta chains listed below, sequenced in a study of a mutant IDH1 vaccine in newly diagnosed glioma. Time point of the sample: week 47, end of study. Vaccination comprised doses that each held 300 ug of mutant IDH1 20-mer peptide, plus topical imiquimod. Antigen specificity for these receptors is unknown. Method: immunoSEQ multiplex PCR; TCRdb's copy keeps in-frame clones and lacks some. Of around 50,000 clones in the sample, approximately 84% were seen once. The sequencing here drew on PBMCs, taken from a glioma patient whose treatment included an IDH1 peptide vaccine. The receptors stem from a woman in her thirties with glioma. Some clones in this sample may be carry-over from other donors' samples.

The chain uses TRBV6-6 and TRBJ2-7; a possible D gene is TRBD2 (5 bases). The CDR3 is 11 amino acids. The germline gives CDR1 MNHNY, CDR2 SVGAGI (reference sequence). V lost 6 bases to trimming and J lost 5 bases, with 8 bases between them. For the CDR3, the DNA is TGTGCCAGCAGCACAGCGGACGAGCAGTACTTC. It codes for CASSTADEQYF.

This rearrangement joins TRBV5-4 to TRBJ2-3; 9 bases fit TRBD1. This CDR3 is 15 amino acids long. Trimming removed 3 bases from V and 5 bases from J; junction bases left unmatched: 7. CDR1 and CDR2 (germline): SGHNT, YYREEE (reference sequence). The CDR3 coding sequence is TGTGCCAGCAGCTCCTACAGGGGGCAGGGAGATACGCAGTATTTT. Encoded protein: CASSSYRGQGDTQYF.

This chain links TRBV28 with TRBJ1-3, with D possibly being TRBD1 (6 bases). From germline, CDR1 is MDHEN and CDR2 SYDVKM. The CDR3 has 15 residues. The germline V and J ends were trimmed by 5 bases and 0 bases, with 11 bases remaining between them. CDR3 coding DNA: TGTGCCAGCAGTCGACAGGTTTACTCTGGAAACACCATATATTTT. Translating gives CASSRQVYSGNTIYF.

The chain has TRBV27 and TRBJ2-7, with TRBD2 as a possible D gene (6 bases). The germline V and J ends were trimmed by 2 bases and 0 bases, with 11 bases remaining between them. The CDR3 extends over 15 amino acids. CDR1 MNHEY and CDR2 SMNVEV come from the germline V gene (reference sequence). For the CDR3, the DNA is TGTGCCAGCAGTTTAGGGCTAGCGCTCTCCTACGAGCAGTACTTC. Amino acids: CASSLGLALSYEQYF.

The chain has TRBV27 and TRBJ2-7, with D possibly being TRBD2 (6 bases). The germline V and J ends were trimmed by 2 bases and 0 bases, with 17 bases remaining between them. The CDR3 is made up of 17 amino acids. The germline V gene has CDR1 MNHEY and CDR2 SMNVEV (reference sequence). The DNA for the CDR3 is TGTGCCAGCAGTTTACGGAGACGCGGGGATAGCTCCTACGAGCAGTACTTC. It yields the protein CASSLRRRGDSSYEQYF.

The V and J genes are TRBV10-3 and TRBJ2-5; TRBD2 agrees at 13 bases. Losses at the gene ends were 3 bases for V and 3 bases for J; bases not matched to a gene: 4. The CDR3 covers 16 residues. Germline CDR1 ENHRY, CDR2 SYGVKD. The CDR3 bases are TGTGCCATCAGTGACGGGGGACTAGCGGGAAAAGAGACCCAGTACTTC. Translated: CAISDGGLAGKETQYF.

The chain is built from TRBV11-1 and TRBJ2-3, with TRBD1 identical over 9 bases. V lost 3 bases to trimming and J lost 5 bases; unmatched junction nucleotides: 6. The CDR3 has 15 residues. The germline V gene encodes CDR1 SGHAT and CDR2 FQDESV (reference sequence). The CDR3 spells CASSFTGGALDTQYF. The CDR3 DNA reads TGTGCCAGCAGCTTCACAGGGGGCGCATTAGATACGCAGTATTTT.

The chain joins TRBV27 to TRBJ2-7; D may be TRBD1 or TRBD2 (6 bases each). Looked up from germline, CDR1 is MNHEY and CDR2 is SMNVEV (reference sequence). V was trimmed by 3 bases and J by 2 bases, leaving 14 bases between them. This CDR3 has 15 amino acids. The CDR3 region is CASSFSGGDPYEQYF. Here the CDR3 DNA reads TGTGCCAGCAGTTTCTCCGGGGGCGACCCCTACGAGCAGTACTTC.

In DNA, the CDR3 is TGTGCCAGCAAAGGTTGGGGGAAGACCCAGTACTTC. Its protein product is CASKGWGKTQYF. The genes are TRBV6-5 and TRBJ2-5; the D gene could be TRBD1 or TRBD2 (5 bases each). CDR3 length equals 12 residues. CDR1 and CDR2 (germline): MNHEY, SVGAGI. V was shortened by 7 bases and J by 6 bases, with 12 bases between the two germline ends.

CDR3: CSVRPGIGGQFF. For the CDR3, the DNA is TGCAGCGTTCGGCCCGGAATCGGGGGGCAGTTCTTC. The chain carries TRBV29-1 and TRBJ2-1; tentative D call: TRBD2 (6 bases). The V gene's germline CDR1 is SQVTM and CDR2 ANQGSEA. The CDR3 spans 12 residues. V lost 5 bases and J 12 bases, leaving 17 bases between the germline ends.

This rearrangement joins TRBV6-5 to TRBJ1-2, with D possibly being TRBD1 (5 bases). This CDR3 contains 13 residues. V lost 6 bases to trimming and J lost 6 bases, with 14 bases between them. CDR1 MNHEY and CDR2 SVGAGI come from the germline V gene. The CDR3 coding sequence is TGTGCCAGCAGGCCCGGGACCTTTAATGGCTACACCTTC. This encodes CASRPGTFNGYTF.

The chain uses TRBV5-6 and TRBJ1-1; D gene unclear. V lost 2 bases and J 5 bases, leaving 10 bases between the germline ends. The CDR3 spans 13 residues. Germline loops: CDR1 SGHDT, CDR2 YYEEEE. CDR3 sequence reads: CASSFWVETEAFF. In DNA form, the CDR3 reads TGTGCCAGCAGCTTCTGGGTAGAGACTGAAGCTTTCTTT.